This note documents a single TCR beta chain sequence. Its target is not known. The sample comes from a study of PD-L1 blockade in urothelial cancer. The overall study: Atezolizumab was started by patients around 2014 at 1,200 mg intravenously every 3 weeks. Most of the 29 patients were men whose urothelial cancer was bladder-origin.

Study-level points and caveats: Below-median TCR clonality that was measured in pretreatment blood predicted better survival.

Synthetic spike-ins, TCR analog templates, were added into each PCR. TCRdb's copy holds only in-frame clones and misses some; the assay was immunoSEQ multiplex PCR. The table includes 40,000 to 50,000 clones, roughly four fifths detected once. The trim removed 6 bases at V and 2 bases at J, leaving 16 bases unmatched. The length of the CDR3 is 21 residues. Per germline, CDR1 MDHEN and CDR2 SYDVKM. Time point: peripheral blood 6 weeks after treatment start. The sample was PBMCs, taken around atezolizumab (anti-PD-L1) treatment. The genes are TRBV28 and TRBJ2-1; 16 nucleotides line up with TRBD2. This clonotype was obtained from a man aged 60-69 years with urothelial cancer. For the CDR3, the DNA is TGTGCCAGCAGGCCCGCCCTCGGGACTAGCGGGGGGGCCCGGCCCTACAATGAGCAGTTCTTC. It codes for CASRPALGTSGGARPYNEQFF.